This T cell receptor beta chain was captured by sequencing in a study of early T cells in non-severe SARS-CoV-2 infection. Study-level background: Chains were unpaired, as sequencing was done on bulk RNA from unsorted whole blood. Study results and caveats: Matches to VDJdb favored anti-spike CD8 responses and missed private and CD4 specificities.

Unique molecular identifiers were attached to individual cDNA molecules. TCRdb reprocessed the 5' RACE reads with MiXCR, giving one entry per CDR3 protein. In the table there are some 50,000 distinct CDR3 sequences, roughly 8.8% of which are singletons. This clonotype was seen more than once but under ten times. Its antigen is not known. This CDR3 spans 11 amino acids. The germline V gene encodes CDR1 DFQATT and CDR2 SNEGSKA (reference sequence). The V and J ends lost 3 bases and 7 bases respectively, with 9 bases between them. The sequence came from an adult who was a healthcare worker with PCR-confirmed SARS-CoV-2 infection or an uninfected control (not recorded which). Sequenced input: whole blood. This sequence joins TRBV20-1 and TRBJ1-1; perhaps TRBD1 as D (6 bases). The CDR3 DNA reads as TGCAGTGCTAGCAGGGGTGGTGAAGCTTTCTTT. This codes for CSASRGGEAFF.